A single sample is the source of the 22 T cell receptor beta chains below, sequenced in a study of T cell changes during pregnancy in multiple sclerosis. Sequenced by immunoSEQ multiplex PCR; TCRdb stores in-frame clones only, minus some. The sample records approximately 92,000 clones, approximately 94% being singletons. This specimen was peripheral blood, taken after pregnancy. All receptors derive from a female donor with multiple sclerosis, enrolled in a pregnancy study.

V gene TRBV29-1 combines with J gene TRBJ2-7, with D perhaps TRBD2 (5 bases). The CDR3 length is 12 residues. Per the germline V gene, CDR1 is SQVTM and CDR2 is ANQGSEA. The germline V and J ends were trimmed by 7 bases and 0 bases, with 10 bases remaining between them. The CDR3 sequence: CSARDISYEQYF. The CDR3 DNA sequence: TGCAGCGCACGGGATATCTCCTACGAGCAGTACTTC.

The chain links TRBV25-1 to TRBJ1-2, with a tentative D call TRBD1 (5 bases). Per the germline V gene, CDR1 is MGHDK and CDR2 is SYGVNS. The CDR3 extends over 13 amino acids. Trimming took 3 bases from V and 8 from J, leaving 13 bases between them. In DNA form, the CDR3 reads TGTGCCAGCAGTGATGAAGGGGTACACGGCTACACCTTC. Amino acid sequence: CASSDEGVHGYTF.

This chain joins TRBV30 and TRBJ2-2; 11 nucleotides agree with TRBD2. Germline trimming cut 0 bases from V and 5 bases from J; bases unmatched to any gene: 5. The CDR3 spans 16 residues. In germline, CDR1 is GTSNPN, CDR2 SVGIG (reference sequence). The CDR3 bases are TGTGCCTGGAGTGTAGGATGGACTAGCGGGACCGGGGAGCTGTTTTTT. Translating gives CAWSVGWTSGTGELFF.

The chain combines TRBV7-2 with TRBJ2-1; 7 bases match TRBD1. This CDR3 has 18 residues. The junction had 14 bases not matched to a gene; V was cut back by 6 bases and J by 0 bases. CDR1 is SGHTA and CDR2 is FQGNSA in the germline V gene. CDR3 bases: TGTGCCAGCAGGGCTACTCGACAGGGCTGGAGCTCCTACAATGAGCAGTTCTTC. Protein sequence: CASRATRQGWSSYNEQFF.

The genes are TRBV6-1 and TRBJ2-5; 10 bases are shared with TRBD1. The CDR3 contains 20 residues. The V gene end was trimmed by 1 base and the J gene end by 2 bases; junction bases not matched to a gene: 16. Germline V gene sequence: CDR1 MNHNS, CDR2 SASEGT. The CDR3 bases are TGTGCCAGCAGTGAAGGGATCCCGGGACAGGGGTACGACTGGCAAGAGACCCAGTACTTC. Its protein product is CASSEGIPGQGYDWQETQYF.

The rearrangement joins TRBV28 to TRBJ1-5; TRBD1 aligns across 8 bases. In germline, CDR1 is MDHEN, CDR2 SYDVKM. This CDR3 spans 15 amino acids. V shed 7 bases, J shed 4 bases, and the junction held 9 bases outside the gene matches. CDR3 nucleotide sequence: TGTGCCAGCATCCCGGACAGGGAGGTGAATCAGCCCCAGCATTTT. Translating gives CASIPDREVNQPQHF.

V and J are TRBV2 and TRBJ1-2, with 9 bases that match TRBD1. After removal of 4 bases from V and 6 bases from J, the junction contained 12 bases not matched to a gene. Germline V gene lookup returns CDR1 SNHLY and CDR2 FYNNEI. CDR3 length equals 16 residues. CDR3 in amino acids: CASSGGALTGGHGYTF. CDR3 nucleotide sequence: TGTGCCAGCAGTGGGGGGGCCCTGACAGGGGGGCATGGCTACACCTTC.

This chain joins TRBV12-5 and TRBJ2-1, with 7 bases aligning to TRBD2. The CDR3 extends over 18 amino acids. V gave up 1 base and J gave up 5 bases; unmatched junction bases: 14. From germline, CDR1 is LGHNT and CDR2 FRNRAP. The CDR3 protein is CASGLATPGREMHNEQFF. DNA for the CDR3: TGTGCTAGTGGTTTGGCAACCCCGGGGCGGGAGATGCACAATGAGCAGTTCTTC.

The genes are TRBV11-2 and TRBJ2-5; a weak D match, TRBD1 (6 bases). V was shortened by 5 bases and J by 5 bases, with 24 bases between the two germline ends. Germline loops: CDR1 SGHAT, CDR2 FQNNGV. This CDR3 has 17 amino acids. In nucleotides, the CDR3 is TGTGCCAGCAGCCAAGGGGTCGGGCAGGGGAATTTCGAGACCCAGTACTTC. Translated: CASSQGVGQGNFETQYF.

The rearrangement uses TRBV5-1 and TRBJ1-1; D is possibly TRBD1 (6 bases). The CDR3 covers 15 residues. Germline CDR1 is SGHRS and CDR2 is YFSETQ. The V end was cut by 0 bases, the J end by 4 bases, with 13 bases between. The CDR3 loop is CASSLVGAVGTEAFF. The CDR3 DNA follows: TGCGCCAGCAGCTTGGTGGGGGCCGTCGGCACTGAAGCTTTCTTT.

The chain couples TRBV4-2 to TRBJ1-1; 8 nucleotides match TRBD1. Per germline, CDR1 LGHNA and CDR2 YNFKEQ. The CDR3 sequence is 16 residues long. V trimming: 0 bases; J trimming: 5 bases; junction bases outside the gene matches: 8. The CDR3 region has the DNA TGTGCCAGCAGCCAAGATCTCGGACAGGGAGGAACTGAAGCTTTCTTT. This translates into CASSQDLGQGGTEAFF.

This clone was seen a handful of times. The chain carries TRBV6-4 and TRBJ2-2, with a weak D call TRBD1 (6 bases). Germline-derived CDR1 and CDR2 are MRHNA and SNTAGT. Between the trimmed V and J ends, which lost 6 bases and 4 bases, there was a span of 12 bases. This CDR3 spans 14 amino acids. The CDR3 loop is CASSGGGSTGELFF. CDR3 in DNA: TGTGCCAGCAGCGGTGGGGGCAGCACCGGGGAGCTGTTTTTT.

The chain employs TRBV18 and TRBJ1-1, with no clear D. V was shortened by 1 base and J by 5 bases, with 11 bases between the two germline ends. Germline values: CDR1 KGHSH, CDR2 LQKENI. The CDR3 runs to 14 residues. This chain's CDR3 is CASSPRPGGTEAFF. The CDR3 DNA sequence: TGTGCCAGCTCACCACGTCCGGGTGGGACTGAAGCTTTCTTT.

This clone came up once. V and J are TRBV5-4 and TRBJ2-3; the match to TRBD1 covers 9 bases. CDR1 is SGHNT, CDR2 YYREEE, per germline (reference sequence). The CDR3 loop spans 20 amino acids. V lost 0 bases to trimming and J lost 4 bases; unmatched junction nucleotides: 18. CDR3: CASSLEGDRVDWYRADTQYF. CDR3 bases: TGTGCCAGCAGCTTGGAGGGGGACAGGGTCGACTGGTATCGGGCAGATACGCAGTATTTT. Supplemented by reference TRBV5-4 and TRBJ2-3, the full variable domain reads ETGVTQSPTHLIKTRGQQVTLRCSSQSGHNTVSWYQQALGQGPQFIFQYYREEENGRGNFPPRFSGLQFPNYSSELNVNALELDDSALYLCASSLEGDRVDWYRADTQYFGPGTRLTVL.

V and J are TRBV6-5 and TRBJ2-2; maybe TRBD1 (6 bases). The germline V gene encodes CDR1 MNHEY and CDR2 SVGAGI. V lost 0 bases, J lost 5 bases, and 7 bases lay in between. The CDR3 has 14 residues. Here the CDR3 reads CASSYSRGTGELFF. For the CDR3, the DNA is TGTGCCAGCAGTTACTCTAGGGGGACCGGGGAGCTGTTTTTT.

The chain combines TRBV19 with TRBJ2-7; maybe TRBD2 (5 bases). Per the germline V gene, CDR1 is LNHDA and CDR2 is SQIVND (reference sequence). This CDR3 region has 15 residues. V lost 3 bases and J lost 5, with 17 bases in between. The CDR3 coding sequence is TGTGCCAGTAGTATGACTATGACTGGAAGCCACGAGCAGTACTTC. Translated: CASSMTMTGSHEQYF.

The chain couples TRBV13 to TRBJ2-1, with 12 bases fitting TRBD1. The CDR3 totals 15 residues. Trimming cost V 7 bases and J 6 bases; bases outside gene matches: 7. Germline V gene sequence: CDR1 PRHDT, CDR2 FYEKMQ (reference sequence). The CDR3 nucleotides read TGTGCCAGCACCACGGGACAGGGGGCTTCCAATGAGCAGTTCTTC. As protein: CASTTGQGASNEQFF.

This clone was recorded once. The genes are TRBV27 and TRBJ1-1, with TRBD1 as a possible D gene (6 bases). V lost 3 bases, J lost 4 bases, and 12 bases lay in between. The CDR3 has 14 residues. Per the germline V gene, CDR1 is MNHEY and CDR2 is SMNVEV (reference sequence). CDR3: CASSFLQGSTEAFF. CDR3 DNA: TGTGCCAGCAGTTTTCTCCAGGGGAGCACTGAAGCTTTCTTT.

Here the CDR3 DNA reads TGTGCCAGCAGTTACACTAAGAGCGCCTACGAGCAGTACTTC. This gives the protein CASSYTKSAYEQYF. The chain recombines TRBV6-5 with TRBJ2-7; unclear D gene. Germline V gene lookup returns CDR1 MNHEY and CDR2 SVGAGI. Trimming took off 2 bases at V and 2 bases at J, with 10 bases between the two ends. This CDR3 spans 14 amino acids.

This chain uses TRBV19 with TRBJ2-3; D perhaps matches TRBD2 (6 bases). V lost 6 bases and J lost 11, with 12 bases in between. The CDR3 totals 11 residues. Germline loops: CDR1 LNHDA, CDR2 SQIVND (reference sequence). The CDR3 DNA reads TGTGCCAGTAGCTCGGGGGAGGAGCAGTATTTT. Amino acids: CASSSGEEQYF. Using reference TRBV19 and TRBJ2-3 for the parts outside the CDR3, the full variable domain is DGGITQSPKYLFRKEGQNVTLSCEQNLNHDAMYWYRQDPGQGLRLIYYSQIVNDFQKGDIAEGYSVSREKKESFPLTVTSAQKNPTAFYLCASSSGEEQYFGPGTRLTVL.

The DNA for the CDR3 is TGTGCCAGTAGTATAGGCGTGGGGGCCTCTGGAAACACCATATATTTT. Amino acids: CASSIGVGASGNTIYF. This rearrangement joins TRBV19 to TRBJ1-3, with D maybe TRBD1 (6 bases). Germline V gives CDR1 LNHDA, CDR2 SQIVND (reference sequence). Trimming cost V 1 base and J 0 bases, with 10 bases left between them. The CDR3 sequence is 16 residues long. Complete variable domain (other parts from reference TRBV19 and TRBJ1-3): DGGITQSPKYLFRKEGQNVTLSCEQNLNHDAMYWYRQDPGQGLRLIYYSQIVNDFQKGDIAEGYSVSREKKESFPLTVTSAQKNPTAFYLCASSIGVGASGNTIYFGEGSWLTVV.

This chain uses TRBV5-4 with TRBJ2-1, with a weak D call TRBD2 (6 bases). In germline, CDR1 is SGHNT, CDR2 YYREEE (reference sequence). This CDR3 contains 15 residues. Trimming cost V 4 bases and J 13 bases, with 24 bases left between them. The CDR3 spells CASSLEPTRDSAQFF. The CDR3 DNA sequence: TGTGCCAGCAGCCTGGAGCCGACTAGGGATAGCGCTCAGTTCTTC.